This TCR beta chain was identified in a study of patients and donors after allogeneic stem cell transplantation. TCRdb re-called the RT-PCR reads with MiXCR, one entry per CDR3 protein. The sample contains approximately 170,000 distinct CDR3 sequences, about 24% of which appear only once. This clonotype was recorded at least ten times. This receptor was identified in a human donor who was either an allogeneic HSCT recipient or a stem cell or donor lymphocyte infusion donor (not recorded which). It is not recorded whose cells these are; they may come from a transplant donor. The sequenced sample consisted of blood, either unsorted or a sorted T cell fraction (not recorded which).

CDR3 in amino acids: CASSSYRGRNYGYTF. As DNA, the CDR3 is TGTGCCAGCAGCAGTTACAGGGGGCGGAACTATGGCTACACCTTC. The V and J genes are TRBV5-8 and TRBJ1-2; TRBD1 agrees at 9 bases. Trimming took 4 bases from V and 2 from J; bases not matched to a gene: 6. The CDR3 extends over 15 amino acids. CDR1 and CDR2 from the germline V gene are SGHTS and YDEGEE.